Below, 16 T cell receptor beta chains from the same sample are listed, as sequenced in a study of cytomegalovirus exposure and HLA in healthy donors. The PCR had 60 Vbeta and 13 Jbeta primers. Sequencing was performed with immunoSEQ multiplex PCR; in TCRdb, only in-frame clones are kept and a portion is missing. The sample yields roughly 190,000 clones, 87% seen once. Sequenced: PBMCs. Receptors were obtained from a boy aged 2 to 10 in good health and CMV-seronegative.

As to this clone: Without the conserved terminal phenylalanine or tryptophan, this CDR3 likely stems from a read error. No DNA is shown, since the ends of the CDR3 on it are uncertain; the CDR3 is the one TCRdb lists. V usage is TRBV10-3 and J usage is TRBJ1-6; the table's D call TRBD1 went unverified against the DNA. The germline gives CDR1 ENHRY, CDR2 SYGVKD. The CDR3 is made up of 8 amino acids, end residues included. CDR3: CAIVGTGS.

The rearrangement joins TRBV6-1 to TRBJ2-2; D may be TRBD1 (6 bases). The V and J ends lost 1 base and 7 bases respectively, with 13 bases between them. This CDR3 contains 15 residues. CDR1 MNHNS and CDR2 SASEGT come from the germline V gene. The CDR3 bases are TGTGCCAGCAGTGAAGAAGGGGGTCTGGGCGGGGAGCTGTTTTTT. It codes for CASSEEGGLGGELFF.

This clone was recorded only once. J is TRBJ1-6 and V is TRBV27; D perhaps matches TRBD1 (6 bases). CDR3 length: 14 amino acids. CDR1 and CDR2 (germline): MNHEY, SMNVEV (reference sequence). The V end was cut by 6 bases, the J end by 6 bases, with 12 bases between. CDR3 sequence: CASRTAGVNSPLHF. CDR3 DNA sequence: TGTGCCAGCAGAACGGCAGGGGTTAATTCACCCCTCCACTTT.

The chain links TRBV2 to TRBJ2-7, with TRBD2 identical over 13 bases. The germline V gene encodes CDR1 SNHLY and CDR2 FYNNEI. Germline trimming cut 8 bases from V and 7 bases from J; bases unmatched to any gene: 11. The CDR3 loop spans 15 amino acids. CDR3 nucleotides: TGTGCCAGCCCATCCCAACTAGCGGGAGGGGGGGAGCAGTACTTC. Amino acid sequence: CASPSQLAGGGEQYF.

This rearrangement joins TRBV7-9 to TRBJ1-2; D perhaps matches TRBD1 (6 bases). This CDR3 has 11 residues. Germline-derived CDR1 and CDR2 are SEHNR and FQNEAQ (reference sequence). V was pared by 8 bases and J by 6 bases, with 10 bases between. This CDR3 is CASGQGNGYTF. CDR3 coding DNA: TGTGCCAGCGGGCAGGGGAATGGCTACACCTTC. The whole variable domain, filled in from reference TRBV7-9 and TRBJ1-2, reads DTGVSQNPRHKITKRGQNVTFRCDPISEHNRLYWYRQTLGQGPEFLTYFQNEAQLEKSRLLSDRFSAERPKGSFSTLEIQRTEQGDSAMYLCASGQGNGYTFGSGTRLTVV.

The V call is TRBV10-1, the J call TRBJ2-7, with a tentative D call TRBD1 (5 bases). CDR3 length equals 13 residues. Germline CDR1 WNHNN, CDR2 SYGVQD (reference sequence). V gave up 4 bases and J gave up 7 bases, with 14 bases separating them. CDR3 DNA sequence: TGCGCCAGCAGTGTTTCGGCAGGGCGTGAGCAGTACTTC. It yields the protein CASSVSAGREQYF.

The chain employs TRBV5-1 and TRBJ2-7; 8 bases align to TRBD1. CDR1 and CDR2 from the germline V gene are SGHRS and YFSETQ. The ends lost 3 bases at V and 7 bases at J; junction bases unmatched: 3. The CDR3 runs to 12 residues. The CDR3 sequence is CASSWTGREQYF. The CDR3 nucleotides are TGCGCCAGCAGCTGGACAGGGAGAGAGCAGTACTTC.

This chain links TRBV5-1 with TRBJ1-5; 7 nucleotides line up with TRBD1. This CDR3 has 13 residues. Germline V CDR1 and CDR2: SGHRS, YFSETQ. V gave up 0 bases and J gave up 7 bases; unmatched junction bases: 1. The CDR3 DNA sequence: TGCGCCAGCAGCTTGGGGACAGGACAGCCCCAGCATTTT. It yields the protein CASSLGTGQPQHF. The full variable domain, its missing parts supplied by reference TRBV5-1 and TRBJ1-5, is KAGVTQTPRYLIKTRGQQVTLSCSPISGHRSVSWYQQTPGQGLQFLFEYFSETQRNKGNFPGRFSGRQFSNSRSEMNVSTLELGDSALYLCASSLGTGQPQHFGDGTRLSIL.

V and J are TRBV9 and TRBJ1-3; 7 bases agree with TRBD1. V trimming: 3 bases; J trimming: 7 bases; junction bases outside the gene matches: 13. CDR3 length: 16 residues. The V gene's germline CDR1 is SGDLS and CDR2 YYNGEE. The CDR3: CASSGNGQDKGNTIYF. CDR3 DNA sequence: TGTGCCAGCAGCGGAAATGGACAGGATAAAGGGAACACCATATATTTT.

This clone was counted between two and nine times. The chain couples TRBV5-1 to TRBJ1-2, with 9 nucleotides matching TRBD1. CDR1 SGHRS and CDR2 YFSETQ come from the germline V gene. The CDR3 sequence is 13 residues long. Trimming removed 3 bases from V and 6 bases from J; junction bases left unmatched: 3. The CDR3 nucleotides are TGCGCCAGCAGCTACGGGACAGGGAATGGCTACACCTTC. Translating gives CASSYGTGNGYTF.

Here the CDR3 reads CASSLSGTYNEQFF. The DNA of the CDR3 is TGTGCCAGCAGCTTATCAGGGACCTACAATGAGCAGTTCTTC. The rearrangement joins TRBV7-3 to TRBJ2-1, with D perhaps matching TRBD1 (5 bases). Trimming took off 2 bases at V and 2 bases at J, with 7 bases between the two ends. Germline values: CDR1 SGHTA, CDR2 FQGTGA. This CDR3 contains 14 residues.

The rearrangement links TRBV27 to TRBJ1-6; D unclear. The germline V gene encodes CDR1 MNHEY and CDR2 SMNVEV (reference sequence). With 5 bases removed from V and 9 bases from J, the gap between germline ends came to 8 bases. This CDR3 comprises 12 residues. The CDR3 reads CASSSEFSPLHF. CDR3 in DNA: TGTGCCAGCAGTAGCGAGTTTTCACCCCTCCACTTT.

CDR3 nucleotide sequence: TGTGCCAGCAGCGTAGCCGCAGGGAGGAAGTCGATGGCTGAAGCTTTCTTT. Amino acids: CASSVAAGRKSMAEAFF. The chain is built from TRBV9 and TRBJ1-1; D perhaps matches TRBD1 (5 bases). There are 17 residues in the CDR3. The V and J ends lost 0 bases and 6 bases respectively, with 21 bases between them. CDR1 and CDR2 (germline): SGDLS, YYNGEE. Complete variable domain (other parts from reference TRBV9 and TRBJ1-1): DSGVTQTPKHLITATGQRVTLRCSPRSGDLSVYWYQQSLDQGLQFLIQYYNGEERAKGNILERFSAQQFPDLHSELNLSSLELGDSALYFCASSVAAGRKSMAEAFFGQGTRLTVV.

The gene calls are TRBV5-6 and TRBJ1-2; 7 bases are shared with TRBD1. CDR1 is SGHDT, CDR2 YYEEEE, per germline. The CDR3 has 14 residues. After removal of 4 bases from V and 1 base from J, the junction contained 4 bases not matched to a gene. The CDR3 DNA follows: TGTGCCAGCAGCGCGACAGGGAGTAACTATGGCTACACCTTC. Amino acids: CASSATGSNYGYTF.

CDR3 loop: CAWSHSPGEQFF. The CDR3 DNA follows: TGTGCCTGGAGTCATTCCCCCGGTGAGCAGTTCTTC. The chain combines TRBV30 with TRBJ2-1; D is uncertain. The CDR3 loop spans 12 amino acids. Trimming cost V 2 bases and J 9 bases, with 11 bases left between them. Germline V lookup: CDR1 GTSNPN, CDR2 SVGIG (reference sequence). Variable domain in full (rest from reference TRBV30 and TRBJ2-1): SQTIHQWPATLVQPVGSPLSLECTVEGTSNPNLYWYRQAAGRGLQLLFYSVGIGQISSEVPQNLSASRPQDRQFILSSKKLLLSDSGFYLCAWSHSPGEQFFGPGTRLTVL.

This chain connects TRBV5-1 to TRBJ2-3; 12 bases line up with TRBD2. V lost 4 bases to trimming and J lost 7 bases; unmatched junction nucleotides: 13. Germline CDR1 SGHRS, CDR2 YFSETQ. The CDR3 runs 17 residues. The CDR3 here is CASSRDNPSGGAHTQYF. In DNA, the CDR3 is TGCGCCAGCAGCCGAGATAACCCTAGCGGGGGGGCTCATACGCAGTATTTT.